The 27 T cell receptor beta chains below all came from one sample that was sequenced in a study of patients and donors after allogeneic stem cell transplantation. TCRdb ran MiXCR on the RT-PCR reads and lists one entry per CDR3 protein. The table records roughly 960,000 distinct CDR3 sequences, over 15% of them present only once. The sample comprised blood, either unsorted or a sorted T cell fraction (not recorded which). All receptors derive from a human donor who was either an allogeneic HSCT recipient or a stem cell or donor lymphocyte infusion donor (not recorded which). It is not recorded whose cells these are; they may come from a transplant donor.

The chain carries TRBV15 and TRBJ1-1, with D possibly TRBD1 on 5 matching bases. The germline V and J ends were trimmed by 5 bases and 4 bases, with 14 bases remaining between them. The CDR3 has 14 residues. CDR1 LNHNV and CDR2 YYDKDF come from the germline V gene (reference sequence). CDR3 DNA sequence: TGTGCCACCAGCGGAAGCCAGGGTATCACTGAAGCTTTCTTT. Encoded protein: CATSGSQGITEAFF.

The rearrangement joins TRBV5-1 to TRBJ2-7, with 9 bases lining up with TRBD2. After removal of 5 bases from V and 4 bases from J, the junction contained 7 bases not matched to a gene. Germline assignment: CDR1 SGHRS and CDR2 YFSETQ. The CDR3 spans 14 residues. CDR3 in DNA: TGCGCCAGCAGGACGCGGGGGGGTGCATACGAGCAGTACTTC. This codes for CASRTRGGAYEQYF.

The chain recombines TRBV7-9 with TRBJ2-3; TRBD1 matches at 8 bases. The CDR3 has 16 residues. The germline CDR1 and CDR2 sequences are SEHNR and FQNEAQ (reference sequence). V lost 5 bases, J lost 2 bases, and 9 bases stayed unmatched. The CDR3 DNA sequence: TGTGCCAGCAGCCCGCGACAGGGGCGGATCACAGATACGCAGTATTTT. This codes for CASSPRQGRITDTQYF.

The gene calls are TRBV2 and TRBJ2-3; D gene ambiguous. The length of the CDR3 is 14 residues. The germline V and J ends were trimmed by 6 bases and 5 bases, with 15 bases remaining between them. Per germline, CDR1 SNHLY and CDR2 FYNNEI. The chain's CDR3 is CASSEDRTGDTQYF. In DNA, the CDR3 is TGTGCCAGCAGCGAGGATAGAACGGGAGATACGCAGTATTTT. The full variable domain, in which reference TRBV2 and TRBJ2-3 provide the parts outside the CDR3, is EPEVTQTPSHQVTQMGQEVILRCVPISNHLYFYWYRQILGQKVEFLVSFYNNEISEKSEIFDDQFSVERPDGSNFTLKIRSTKLEDSAMYFCASSEDRTGDTQYFGPGTRLTVL.

This clonotype was counted only a few times. This chain uses TRBV20-1 with TRBJ2-2, with 8 bases identical to TRBD2. V gave up 7 bases and J gave up 4 bases; unmatched junction bases: 2. Germline CDR1 and CDR2: DFQATT and SNEGSKA (reference sequence). This CDR3 is built from 12 residues. The CDR3 DNA is TGCAGTGGGGCGGGAGGCACCGGGGAGCTGTTTTTT. Translated, it gives CSGAGGTGELFF.

This clonotype appeared a few times. The chain is built from TRBV30 and TRBJ2-2, with D possibly TRBD1 on 6 matching bases. V dropped 0 bases and J dropped 6 bases, with 8 bases sitting between them. The CDR3 contains 13 residues. Germline lookup yields CDR1 GTSNPN and CDR2 SVGIG (reference sequence). The CDR3 DNA reads TGTGCCTGGAGTGTACAGGGTTCCGGGGAGCTGTTTTTT. Protein product: CAWSVQGSGELFF.

The sample holds a few counts of this clonotype. The genes are TRBV7-6 and TRBJ1-1; 7 nucleotides match TRBD1. Germline CDR1 is SGHVS and CDR2 is FNYEAQ. This CDR3 spans 16 amino acids. V gave up 5 bases and J gave up 0 bases; unmatched junction bases: 9. In nucleotides, the CDR3 is TGTGCCAGCAGCCGTAATAACAGGGGCATGAACACTGAAGCTTTCTTT. Amino acids: CASSRNNRGMNTEAFF.

Only a few counts were recorded for this clonotype. The CDR3 region has the DNA TGTGCCAGTAGCAATAGCGGGAGGTCAGATACGCAGTATTTT. Its translation is CASSNSGRSDTQYF. This chain connects TRBV19 to TRBJ2-3; the match to TRBD2 covers 10 bases. Germline loops: CDR1 LNHDA, CDR2 SQIVND (reference sequence). Trimming cost V 6 bases and J 4 bases; bases outside gene matches: 4. The CDR3 runs 14 residues.

This sequence joins TRBV6-1 and TRBJ1-6; D gene uncertain. V dropped 5 bases and J dropped 8 bases, with 16 bases sitting between them. The CDR3 runs to 15 residues. CDR1 MNHNS and CDR2 SASEGT come from the germline V gene. In DNA form, the CDR3 reads TGTGCCAGCAGTCCGATCTATATACCGGATTCACCCCTCCACTTT. It specifies CASSPIYIPDSPLHF.

The rearrangement uses TRBV6-5 and TRBJ2-5; D call uncertain. Looked up from germline, CDR1 is MNHEY and CDR2 is SVGAGI. CDR3 length: 11 residues. In DNA, the CDR3 is TGTGTGAGGACGTACGTGGAGACCCAGTACTTC. Translating gives CVRTYVETQYF.

The rearrangement uses TRBV3-1 and TRBJ2-3; 7 bases fit TRBD2. CDR3 length: 15 amino acids. Germline values: CDR1 LGHDT, CDR2 YNNKEL (reference sequence). After removal of 2 bases from V and 8 bases from J, the junction contained 10 bases not matched to a gene. This CDR3 reads CASSQSAGDWPTQYF. The CDR3 DNA follows: TGTGCCAGCAGCCAAAGTGCGGGAGACTGGCCTACGCAGTATTTT.

This clonotype was counted only a few times. The rearrangement links TRBV12-3 or TRBV12-4 to TRBJ1-2, with D perhaps TRBD1 (6 bases). The CDR3 extends over 10 amino acids. The V end was cut by 3 bases, the J end by 14 bases, with 10 bases between. DNA for the CDR3: TGTGCCAGCAGTTTTGGGACACAGACCTTC. This translates into CASSFGTQTF.

This chain links TRBV20-1 with TRBJ2-7; weak D call: TRBD1 (6 bases). CDR1 is DFQATT and CDR2 is SNEGSKA in the germline V gene (reference sequence). This CDR3 has 13 residues. Between the trimmed V and J ends, which lost 5 bases and 3 bases, there was a span of 14 bases. DNA of the CDR3: TGCAGTGCTCATGACAGGTATCTCTACGAGCAGTACTTC. It translates to CSAHDRYLYEQYF.

J is TRBJ2-5 and V is TRBV20-1; no definite D call. V lost 0 bases to trimming and J lost 3 bases, with 14 bases between them. Germline V lookup: CDR1 DFQATT, CDR2 SNEGSKA (reference sequence). This CDR3 is 15 amino acids long. The CDR3 here is CSARDPPAKKETQYF. The CDR3, as DNA: TGCAGTGCTAGAGACCCGCCGGCAAAAAAAGAGACCCAGTACTTC.

The V call is TRBV12-3 or TRBV12-4, the J call TRBJ2-3, with D tentatively TRBD2 (5 bases). V was cut by 9 bases and J by 5 bases, with 15 bases left in between. There are 13 residues in the CDR3. CDR3 loop: CASRRRGLDTQYF. Here the CDR3 DNA reads TGTGCCAGTCGGAGGCGCGGCTTAGATACGCAGTATTTT.

CDR3 nucleotide sequence: TGTGCCAGCAGTGGCCTTAGCGGGGGGGCGACAGATACGCAGTATTTT. Its protein is CASSGLSGGATDTQYF. The chain combines TRBV6-1 with TRBJ2-3, with 11 bases matching TRBD2. The CDR3 spans 16 residues. The V segment lost 4 bases and the J segment 3 bases; nucleotides outside the gene matches: 6. Germline V gene sequence: CDR1 MNHNS, CDR2 SASEGT.

The chain combines TRBV2 with TRBJ2-7; 10 positions match TRBD2. The length of the CDR3 is 15 residues. V shed 8 bases, J shed 2 bases, and the junction held 9 bases outside the gene matches. Germline V gene sequence: CDR1 SNHLY, CDR2 FYNNEI. This CDR3 reads CASDFERGGPYEQYF. CDR3 bases: TGTGCCAGCGATTTTGAGCGGGGGGGGCCCTACGAGCAGTACTTC.

This clonotype was counted between two and nine times. The chain has TRBV6-1 and TRBJ1-1; TRBD1 might be the D (6 bases). V was clipped by 8 bases and J by 4 bases, with 20 bases between them. Per germline, CDR1 MNHNS and CDR2 SASEGT. The CDR3 has 15 amino acids. CDR3 in amino acids: CASPPSAEGVTEAFF. The CDR3 DNA reads as TGTGCCAGCCCACCATCAGCCGAGGGGGTCACTGAAGCTTTCTTT.

The chain has TRBV4-1 and TRBJ2-7; 11 bases fit TRBD2. The V and J ends lost 4 bases and 0 bases, in that order; junction bases with no gene match: 8. The CDR3 has 17 residues. Germline V lookup: CDR1 MGHRA, CDR2 YSYEKL. The CDR3: CASSRIPSGGSSYEQYF. The CDR3 DNA sequence: TGCGCCAGCAGCCGCATCCCTAGCGGGGGGTCCTCCTACGAGCAGTACTTC.

This clonotype was detected only a few times. The chain recombines TRBV24-1 with TRBJ1-4, with 7 positions matching TRBD1. This CDR3 spans 16 amino acids. The J segment lost 7 bases and the V segment lost 3 bases, leaving 10 bases of the junction unmatched. CDR1 is KGHDR and CDR2 is SFDVKD in the germline V gene. CDR3 in amino acids: CATSDPDREGREKLFF. CDR3 bases: TGTGCCACCAGTGATCCTGACAGGGAAGGACGTGAAAAACTGTTTTTT.

The sample holds a few counts of this clonotype. V gene TRBV5-6 combines with J gene TRBJ2-2; D gene ambiguous. Germline V gene lookup returns CDR1 SGHDT and CDR2 YYEEEE. This CDR3 is built from 16 residues. V was trimmed by 1 base and J by 0 bases, leaving 10 bases between them. CDR3 DNA: TGTGCCAGCAGCTTGTGGGCAGCCTCGAACACCGGGGAGCTGTTTTTT. This translates into CASSLWAASNTGELFF.

The chain has TRBV12-3 or TRBV12-4 and TRBJ1-2; 9 positions agree with TRBD1. Losses at the gene ends were 6 bases for V and 8 bases for J; bases not matched to a gene: 10. This CDR3 region has 14 residues. CDR3 amino acids: CASRGTGGASGYTF. The CDR3 DNA sequence: TGTGCCAGCAGAGGTACAGGGGGCGCGTCCGGCTACACCTTC.

This clonotype was observed many times. This may arise from a read error, as a much more abundant clone is one base away. This chain uses TRBV7-2 with TRBJ1-5; no reliable D call. The germline V gene encodes CDR1 SGHTA and CDR2 FQGNSA. Deletions cut 1 base from V and 7 bases from J, with 5 bases between. This CDR3 region has 12 residues. The CDR3: CASSLGKQPQHF. DNA of the CDR3: TGTGCCAGCAGCTTAGGGAAGCAGCCCCAGCATTTT.

This chain connects TRBV6-2 or TRBV6-3 to TRBJ2-1; no reliable D call. Trimming took off 6 bases at V and 2 bases at J, with 14 bases between the two ends. The CDR3 is 15 amino acids. In germline, CDR1 is MNHEY, CDR2 SVGEGT. CDR3 nucleotide sequence: TGTGCCAGCAGGCGTTTTGGTGGGCCCTACAATGAGCAGTTCTTC. It yields the protein CASRRFGGPYNEQFF.

In this sample, this clonotype turned up a few times. The CDR3 sequence: CATRNLSSYEQYF. The CDR3 DNA reads TGTGCCACCCGTAACCTTTCCTCCTACGAGCAGTACTTC. The rearrangement uses TRBV12-3 or TRBV12-4 and TRBJ2-7; no firm D call. Deletions cut 10 bases from V and 0 bases from J, with 13 bases between. The CDR3 consists of 13 residues.

The chain is built from TRBV10-3 and TRBJ1-4; no clear D. The germline V and J ends were trimmed by 6 bases and 0 bases, with 14 bases remaining between them. CDR3 size: 16 residues. Germline V CDR1 and CDR2: ENHRY, SYGVKD. The CDR3 nucleotides read TGTGCCATCAGCTCCGACAAGTCTGCAACTAATGAAAAACTGTTTTTT. Translated: CAISSDKSATNEKLFF.

There are a few counts of this clonotype. V gene TRBV20-1 combines with J gene TRBJ1-1; D remains unclear. The V gene lost 2 bases and the J gene lost 3 bases, with 13 bases spanning the gap. Germline-derived CDR1 and CDR2 are DFQATT and SNEGSKA (reference sequence). CDR3 length: 14 residues. The CDR3 loop reads CSARSARRYTEAFF. The CDR3 DNA is TGCAGTGCTAGATCAGCGAGGCGTTACACTGAAGCTTTCTTT.